This record concerns one T cell receptor (beta chain) sequence. The antigen is unknown. Looked up from germline, CDR1 is SEHNR and CDR2 is FQNEAQ (reference sequence). After removal of 2 bases from V and 4 bases from J, the junction contained 7 bases not matched to a gene. The CDR3 sequence is 15 residues long. This sample stems from a study of shared clonotypes between healthy human individuals. The study's findings and limits: Compared with memory subsets, naive subsets generally had larger estimated richness. Rarefaction revealed incomplete sorted-subset sequencing despite large depth.

Only in-frame clones appear in the TCRdb table, and some are missing; sequencing was by immunoSEQ multiplex PCR. The profile shows over 400,000 clones, 95% to 97% of them singletons. The specimen was naive CD4+ T cells sorted from blood. Subset indicated: CD45RA+ positively selected. The source is a woman in her thirties in good health. This rearrangement joins TRBV7-9 to TRBJ2-7; 8 nucleotides line up with TRBD1. CDR3 in DNA: TGTGCCAGCAGCTTACCAAGACAGGGGAAGTACGAGCAGTACTTC. It yields the protein CASSLPRQGKYEQYF.